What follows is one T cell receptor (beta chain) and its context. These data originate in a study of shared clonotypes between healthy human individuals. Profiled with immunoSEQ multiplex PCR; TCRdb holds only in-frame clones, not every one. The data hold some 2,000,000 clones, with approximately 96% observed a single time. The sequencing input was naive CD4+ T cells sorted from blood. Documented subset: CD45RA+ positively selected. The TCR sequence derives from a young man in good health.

The CDR3 is CASSSPRLAKNIQYF. The CDR3 nucleotides read TGTGCCAGCAGTTCACCTCGGCTAGCCAAAAACATTCAGTACTTC. V gene TRBV6-5 combines with J gene TRBJ2-4; D gene uncertain. CDR1 is MNHEY and CDR2 is SVGAGI in the germline V gene. The length of the CDR3 is 15 residues. Trimming cost V 4 bases and J 0 bases, with 10 bases left between them.